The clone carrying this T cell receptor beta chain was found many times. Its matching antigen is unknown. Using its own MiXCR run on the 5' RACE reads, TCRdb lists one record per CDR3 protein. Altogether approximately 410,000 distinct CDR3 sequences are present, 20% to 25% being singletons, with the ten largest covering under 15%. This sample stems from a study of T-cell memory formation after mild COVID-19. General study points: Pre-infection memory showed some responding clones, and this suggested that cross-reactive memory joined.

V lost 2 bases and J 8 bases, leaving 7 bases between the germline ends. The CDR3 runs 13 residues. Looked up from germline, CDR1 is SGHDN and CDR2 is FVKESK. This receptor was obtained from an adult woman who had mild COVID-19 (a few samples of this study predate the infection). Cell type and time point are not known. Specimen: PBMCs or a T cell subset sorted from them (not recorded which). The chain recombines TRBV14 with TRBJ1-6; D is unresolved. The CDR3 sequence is CASSQTRDSPLHF. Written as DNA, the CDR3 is TGTGCCAGCAGCCAAACAAGGGATTCACCCCTCCACTTT.